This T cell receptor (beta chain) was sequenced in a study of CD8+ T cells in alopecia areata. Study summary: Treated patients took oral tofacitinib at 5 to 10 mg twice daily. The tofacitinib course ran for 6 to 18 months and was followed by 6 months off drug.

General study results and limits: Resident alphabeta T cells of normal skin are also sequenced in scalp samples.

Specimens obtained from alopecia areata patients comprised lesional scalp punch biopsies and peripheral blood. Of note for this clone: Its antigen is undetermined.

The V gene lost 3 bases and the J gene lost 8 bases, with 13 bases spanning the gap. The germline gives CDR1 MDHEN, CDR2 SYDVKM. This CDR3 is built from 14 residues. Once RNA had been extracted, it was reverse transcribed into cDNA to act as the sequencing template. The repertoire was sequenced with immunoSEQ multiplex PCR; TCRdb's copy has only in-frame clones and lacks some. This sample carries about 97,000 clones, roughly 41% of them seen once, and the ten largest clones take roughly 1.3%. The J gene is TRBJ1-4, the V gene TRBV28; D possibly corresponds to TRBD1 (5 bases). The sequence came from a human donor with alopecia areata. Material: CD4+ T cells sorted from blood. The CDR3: CASSFIGAGEKLFF. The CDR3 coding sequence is TGTGCCAGCAGTTTTATAGGGGCCGGGGAAAAACTGTTTTTT.